A single sample is the source of the 27 T cell receptor beta chains below, sequenced in a study of blood T cell repertoires in COVID-19. Using immunoSEQ multiplex PCR, the repertoire was profiled, and TCRdb retains in-frame clones only, with some absent. This table holds roughly 250,000 clones, more than 70% found once. The material sequenced was peripheral blood. These receptors all stem from a woman in her fifties or sixties with acute or convalescent COVID-19.

CDR3 region: CASSQGDIENQPQHF. The CDR3 DNA reads as TGTGCCAGCAGCCAAGGGGACATAGAAAATCAGCCCCAGCATTTT. The chain recombines TRBV4-2 with TRBJ1-5, with D maybe TRBD1 (6 bases). Trimming stripped 1 base from V and 4 bases from J, with 11 bases between. This CDR3 has 15 amino acids. In germline, CDR1 is LGHNA, CDR2 YNFKEQ.

The V call is TRBV6-5, the J call TRBJ2-7; 10 nucleotides agree with TRBD2. Germline V gene lookup returns CDR1 MNHEY and CDR2 SVGAGI. J was trimmed by 0 bases and V by 6 bases; bases with no gene match: 5. There are 15 residues in the CDR3. CDR3 loop: CASSRSGRNSYEQYF. In nucleotides, the CDR3 is TGTGCCAGCAGCCGTAGCGGGAGGAACTCCTACGAGCAGTACTTC.

J is TRBJ2-3 and V is TRBV29-1, with 8 bases lining up with TRBD1. The CDR3 runs 13 residues. The germline gives CDR1 SQVTM, CDR2 ANQGSEA. V lost 7 bases and J lost 3; bases outside the gene matches: 6. The CDR3 loop is CSADRERTDTQYF. The CDR3 nucleotides are TGCAGCGCGGACAGGGAGCGGACAGATACGCAGTATTTT.

This clone was found once. V is TRBV18 and J is TRBJ2-7, with 7 bases matching TRBD1. In germline, CDR1 is KGHSH, CDR2 LQKENI. This CDR3 contains 14 residues. V was pared by 4 bases and J by 0 bases, with 3 bases of the junction left unmatched. The CDR3 bases are TGTGCCAGCTCACTCGGGACAGCCTCCTACGAGCAGTACTTC. It specifies CASSLGTASYEQYF. The entire variable domain, with the rest obtained from reference TRBV18 and TRBJ2-7, is as follows: NAGVMQNPRHLVRRRGQEARLRCSPMKGHSHVYWYRQLPEEGLKFMVYLQKENIIDESGMPKERFSAEFPKEGPSILRIQQVVRGDSAAYFCASSLGTASYEQYFGPGTRLTVT.

The chain links TRBV28 to TRBJ1-1; tentatively, D is TRBD1 (6 bases). The ends were cut back, 2 bases at V and 4 bases at J, with 17 bases in the middle. From germline, CDR1 is MDHEN and CDR2 SYDVKM. There are 16 residues in the CDR3. The CDR3 protein is CASSLRGGSWGTEAFF. In DNA, the CDR3 is TGTGCCAGCAGTTTACGTGGGGGCAGTTGGGGCACTGAAGCTTTCTTT. The variable domain in full, completed from reference TRBV28 and TRBJ1-1, reads DVKVTQSSRYLVKRTGEKVFLECVQDMDHENMFWYRQDPGLGLRLIYFSYDVKMKEKGDIPEGYSVSREKKERFSLILESASTNQTSMYLCASSLRGGSWGTEAFFGQGTRLTVV.

This clone occurred a few times. The chain links TRBV19 to TRBJ1-1, with 7 bases matching TRBD1. The CDR3 covers 14 residues. Germline V lookup: CDR1 LNHDA, CDR2 SQIVND (reference sequence). V dropped 3 bases and J dropped 4; count of bases not matched to a gene: 5. The CDR3 sequence: CASSIPGQRTEAFF. CDR3 DNA: TGTGCCAGTAGTATCCCGGGACAGCGCACTGAAGCTTTCTTT.

The rearrangement uses TRBV28 and TRBJ1-2; TRBD1 aligns across 8 bases. Germline-derived CDR1 and CDR2 are MDHEN and SYDVKM. V lost 3 bases, J lost 4 bases, and 10 bases stayed unmatched. The CDR3 sequence is 16 residues long. The CDR3 loop is CASSLTDRATFYGYTF. The DNA of the CDR3 is TGTGCCAGCAGTTTGACGGACAGGGCCACATTCTATGGCTACACCTTC.

The rearrangement links TRBV5-8 to TRBJ2-7; D is unclear. The CDR3 sequence is 11 residues long. V was cut by 1 base and J by 6 bases, with 5 bases left in between. Germline values: CDR1 SGHTS, CDR2 YDEGEE. CDR3 nucleotide sequence: TGTGCCAGCAGCTTGTATCTCGAGCAGTACTTC. It is translated as CASSLYLEQYF.

The chain joins TRBV5-1 to TRBJ2-7; TRBD2 aligns across 10 bases. This CDR3 contains 15 residues. J was trimmed by 3 bases and V by 3 bases; bases with no gene match: 6. CDR1 and CDR2 (germline): SGHRS, YFSETQ. The CDR3 nucleotides are TGCGCCAGCAGCTGGGGCGCTAGCGGGAGCTACGAGCAGTACTTC. Encoded protein: CASSWGASGSYEQYF.

The chain recombines TRBV28 with TRBJ1-1, with 8 bases aligning to TRBD1. With V trimmed by 5 bases and J by 0 bases, 5 bases remained unmatched. The length of the CDR3 is 15 residues. The V gene's germline CDR1 is MDHEN and CDR2 SYDVKM. The CDR3 loop reads CASSTWTGMNTEAFF. CDR3 sequence (DNA): TGTGCCAGCAGTACCTGGACAGGGATGAACACTGAAGCTTTCTTT.

The chain is built from TRBV5-4 and TRBJ2-1; 8 nucleotides line up with TRBD2. V shed 2 bases, J shed 4 bases, and the junction held 5 bases outside the gene matches. Germline loops: CDR1 SGHNT, CDR2 YYREEE (reference sequence). This CDR3 is 15 amino acids long. The CDR3: CASSLGSGDYNEQFF. In DNA, the CDR3 is TGTGCCAGCAGCTTAGGTAGCGGGGATTACAATGAGCAGTTCTTC.

The chain joins TRBV28 to TRBJ1-2; TRBD1 agrees at 9 bases. Trimming removed 5 bases from V and 1 base from J; junction bases left unmatched: 5. From germline, CDR1 is MDHEN and CDR2 SYDVKM. The length of the CDR3 is 15 residues. DNA for the CDR3: TGTGCCAGCAGTGTCACAGGGGGCTATAACTATGGCTACACCTTC. Amino acid sequence: CASSVTGGYNYGYTF.

The gene calls are TRBV6-4 and TRBJ1-6; D uncertain. The CDR3 loop spans 13 amino acids. Per the germline V gene, CDR1 is MRHNA and CDR2 is SNTAGT. The V end was cut by 4 bases, the J end by 7 bases, with 8 bases between. DNA for the CDR3: TGTGCCAGCAGTGGAGGAGGCAATTCACCCCTCCACTTT. It codes for CASSGGGNSPLHF.

The chain links TRBV6-2 or TRBV6-3 to TRBJ2-1, with D perhaps TRBD2 (5 bases). CDR1 is MNHEY and CDR2 is SVGEGT in the germline V gene. Between the trimmed V and J ends, which lost 7 bases and 8 bases, there was a span of 18 bases. The CDR3 covers 14 residues. CDR3 nucleotide sequence: TGTGCCAGCACCCCCCGGACTGGTGGGGATGAGCAGTTCTTC. Its protein is CASTPRTGGDEQFF.

This chain uses TRBV3-1 (or the pseudogene TRBV3-2) with TRBJ1-1; 9 bases are a match to TRBD1. There are 16 residues in the CDR3. The germline V gene encodes CDR1 LGHDT and CDR2 YNNKEL (reference sequence). V shed 3 bases and J 1 base; nucleotides not matched to a gene: 6. The CDR3 loop reads CASSHRGTGPNTEAFF. CDR3 DNA: TGTGCCAGCAGCCACCGTGGGACAGGGCCGAACACTGAAGCTTTCTTT.

This clone turned up a few times. This chain's CDR3 is CASRWGTALTDTQYF. Here the CDR3 DNA reads TGTGCCAGCAGGTGGGGGACAGCTCTCACAGATACGCAGTATTTT. The V call is TRBV7-9, the J call TRBJ2-3; 7 nucleotides agree with TRBD1. V was clipped by 6 bases and J by 2 bases; unmatched bases: 8. The CDR3 spans 15 residues. The V gene's germline CDR1 is SEHNR and CDR2 FQNEAQ (reference sequence).

The genes are TRBV3-1 (or the pseudogene TRBV3-2) and TRBJ1-1; D gene unclear. Per the germline V gene, CDR1 is LGHDT and CDR2 is YNNKEL (reference sequence). Trimming stripped 0 bases from V and 7 bases from J, with 12 bases between. This CDR3 has 14 amino acids. The CDR3 reads CASSQEGGRGEAFF. The CDR3 coding sequence is TGTGCCAGCAGCCAAGAAGGCGGGCGGGGTGAAGCTTTCTTT.

As to this clone: This sample also contains other DNA sequences that code for the same CDR3. The V and J genes are TRBV18 and TRBJ1-1; tentatively, D is TRBD1 (5 bases). This CDR3 is built from 14 residues. V lost 1 base to trimming and J lost 3 bases, with 9 bases between them. Germline CDR1 KGHSH, CDR2 LQKENI. CDR3 loop: CASSPQGGDTEAFF. The CDR3 DNA reads as TGTGCCAGCTCACCACAGGGAGGGGACACTGAAGCTTTCTTT.

V gene TRBV19 combines with J gene TRBJ2-1; D unclear. V lost 5 bases and J lost 4, with 9 bases in between. From germline, CDR1 is LNHDA and CDR2 SQIVND (reference sequence). The length of the CDR3 is 13 residues. The CDR3 nucleotides are TGTGCCAGTAGTTCTACAGTTTACAATGAGCAGTTCTTC. Protein product: CASSSTVYNEQFF. Combining the CDR3 with reference TRBV19 and TRBJ2-1 gives the whole variable domain DGGITQSPKYLFRKEGQNVTLSCEQNLNHDAMYWYRQDPGQGLRLIYYSQIVNDFQKGDIAEGYSVSREKKESFPLTVTSAQKNPTAFYLCASSSTVYNEQFFGPGTRLTVL.

J is TRBJ1-5 and V is TRBV28; D is unclear. Trimming pared 6 bases from V and 2 bases from J, leaving 14 bases between. This CDR3 spans 15 amino acids. Germline V gene sequence: CDR1 MDHEN, CDR2 SYDVKM. The CDR3 coding sequence is TGTGCCAGCAGCCCCCGTACGGGTGGCAATCAGCCCCAGCATTTT. Its translation is CASSPRTGGNQPQHF.

The V and J genes are TRBV5-1 and TRBJ2-2; 8 bases agree with TRBD2. The CDR3 is made up of 16 amino acids. Germline CDR1 reads SGHRS; CDR2 reads YFSETQ. J was trimmed by 5 bases and V by 1 base; bases with no gene match: 7. The CDR3 region has the DNA TGCGCCAGCAGCTTGCCAGAGTTAGCGGGAACCGGGGAGCTGTTTTTT. Encoded protein: CASSLPELAGTGELFF.

The chain employs TRBV12-3 or TRBV12-4 and TRBJ2-5, with 10 bases that match TRBD2. The CDR3 spans 13 residues. V lost 6 bases, J lost 2 bases, and 0 bases stayed unmatched. In nucleotides, the CDR3 is TGTGCCAGCAGGACTAGCGGGCAAGAGACCCAGTACTTC. Translating gives CASRTSGQETQYF.

This chain uses TRBV5-6 with TRBJ1-2, with 9 bases fitting TRBD1. Germline CDR1 SGHDT, CDR2 YYEEEE. The CDR3 totals 17 residues. With V trimmed by 3 bases and J by 4 bases, 13 bases remained unmatched. CDR3 protein: CASSSYPGQGSGYGYTF. The CDR3 bases are TGTGCCAGCAGCTCCTATCCGGGACAGGGATCGGGCTATGGCTACACCTTC.

This clone has a single count. The V gene is TRBV28, the J gene TRBJ1-2; D ambiguous. The V and J ends lost 2 bases and 3 bases respectively, with 10 bases between them. The germline V gene has CDR1 MDHEN and CDR2 SYDVKM. This CDR3 region has 14 residues. The CDR3 nucleotides are TGTGCCAGCAGTTTAAGTGGCGGTGACTATGGCTACACCTTC. Encoded protein: CASSLSGGDYGYTF.

V and J are TRBV19 and TRBJ1-4; TRBD1 is a possible D gene (5 bases). CDR3 length: 15 residues. V lost 3 bases, J lost 7 bases, and 15 bases lay in between. CDR1 is LNHDA, CDR2 SQIVND, per germline (reference sequence). As DNA, the CDR3 is TGTGCCAGTAGTATTTCCTCGGGGGTGGGTGAAAAACTGTTTTTT. Translation gives CASSISSGVGEKLFF.

V is TRBV15 and J is TRBJ1-1; possibly TRBD1 for D (5 bases). The CDR3 spans 14 residues. CDR1 LNHNV and CDR2 YYDKDF come from the germline V gene (reference sequence). V dropped 3 bases and J dropped 8 bases, with 16 bases sitting between them. The CDR3 spells CATSRSTGKSEAFF. CDR3 in DNA: TGTGCCACCAGCAGGTCTACAGGAAAGTCAGAAGCTTTCTTT. The entire variable domain, with the rest obtained from reference TRBV15 and TRBJ1-1, is as follows: DAMVIQNPRYQVTQFGKPVTLSCSQTLNHNVMYWYQQKSSQAPKLLFHYYDKDFNNEADTPDNFQSRRPNTSFCFLDIRSPGLGDTAMYLCATSRSTGKSEAFFGQGTRLTVV.

This clone appeared once. This chain connects TRBV23-1 to TRBJ2-7; D gene unclear. TRBV23-1 is reported as an ORF; its role is uncertain. The CDR3 length is 10 residues. The CDR3 DNA is TGCTTGAAGGAGAGCTACGAGCAGTACTTC. This gives the protein CLKESYEQYF.